This T cell receptor beta chain is drawn from a study of cytomegalovirus exposure and HLA in healthy donors. The germline CDR1 and CDR2 sequences are GTSNPN and SVGIG (reference sequence). The CDR3 is made up of 15 amino acids. The PCR contained 60 Vbeta and 13 Jbeta primers. Data came from immunoSEQ multiplex PCR; TCRdb stores just in-frame clones and leaves some out. The top ten hold approximately 1.5% of the sample, which has a few hundred thousand clones, around 90% seen once. The source of this sequence is a girl aged 2 to 9 in good health and CMV-seronegative. Material: PBMCs. The chain is built from TRBV30 and TRBJ2-5, with TRBD2 identical over 9 bases. The J call may be in error: the DNA end matches TRBJ2-7 better. Here the CDR3 reads CAWSVPGGRAHEQYF. CDR3 in DNA: TGTGCCTGGAGTGTACCTGGCGGGAGGGCTCACGAGCAGTACTTC.